This record concerns one TCR beta chain sequence. These data come from a study of T cell changes during pregnancy in multiple sclerosis. Method: immunoSEQ multiplex PCR; TCRdb's copy keeps in-frame clones and lacks some. The table records tens of thousands of clones, 85% of them present only once. The CDR3 has 15 residues. V was pared by 7 bases and J by 8 bases, with 20 bases between. Per germline, CDR1 MNHNS and CDR2 SASEGT. The material sequenced was CD8+ T cells from peripheral blood mononuclear cells, taken in the first trimester of pregnancy. This chain links TRBV6-1 with TRBJ1-4; the D gene is possibly TRBD1 (5 bases). The TCR sequence derives from a female donor in good health, enrolled as a control in a pregnancy study. This CDR3 is CASTTWGDPGEKLFF. The CDR3 nucleotides read TGTGCCAGCACCACGTGGGGGGACCCCGGAGAAAAACTGTTTTTT.